This T cell receptor beta chain was retrieved from a study of blood T cell repertoires in COVID-19. This table comes from immunoSEQ multiplex PCR, and its TCRdb copy is limited to in-frame clones, with some not included. The sample includes hundreds of thousands of clones, 70% to 90% of them seen just once. Trimming took off 6 bases at V and 6 bases at J, with 18 bases between the two ends. Germline V gives CDR1 SGDLS, CDR2 YYNGEE. The CDR3 length is 14 residues. The rearrangement links TRBV9 to TRBJ1-2, with D maybe TRBD1 (6 bases). The clonotype originates from a woman aged 40 to 49 with acute COVID-19. The material sequenced was PBMCs or T cells enriched from blood (not recorded which). The CDR3 bases are TGTGCCAGCAACCCCACAGGGACATCGGATGGCTACACCTTC. Translated, it gives CASNPTGTSDGYTF.